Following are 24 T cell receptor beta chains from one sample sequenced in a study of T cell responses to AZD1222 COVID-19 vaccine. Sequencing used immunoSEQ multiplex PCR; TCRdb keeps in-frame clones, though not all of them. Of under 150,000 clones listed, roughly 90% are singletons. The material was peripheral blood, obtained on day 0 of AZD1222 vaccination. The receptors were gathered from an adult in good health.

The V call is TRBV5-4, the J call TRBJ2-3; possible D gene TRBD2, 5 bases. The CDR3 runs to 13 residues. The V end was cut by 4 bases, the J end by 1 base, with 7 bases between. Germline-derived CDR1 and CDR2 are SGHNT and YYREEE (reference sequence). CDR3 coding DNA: TGTGCCAGCAGCCGGACTGGCACAGATACGCAGTATTTT. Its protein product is CASSRTGTDTQYF.

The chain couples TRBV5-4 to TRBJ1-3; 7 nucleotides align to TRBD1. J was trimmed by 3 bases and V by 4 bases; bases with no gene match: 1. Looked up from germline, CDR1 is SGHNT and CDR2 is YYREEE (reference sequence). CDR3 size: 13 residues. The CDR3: CASSRDSGNTIYF. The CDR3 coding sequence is TGTGCCAGCAGCCGGGACAGTGGAAACACCATATATTTT.

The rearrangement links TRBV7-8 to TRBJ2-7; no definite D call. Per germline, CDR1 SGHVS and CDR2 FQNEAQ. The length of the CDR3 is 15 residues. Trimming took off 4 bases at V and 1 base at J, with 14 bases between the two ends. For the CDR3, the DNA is TGTGCCAGCAGCTCTTCAGCGACGTCGTCCTACGAGCAGTACTTC. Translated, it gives CASSSSATSSYEQYF.

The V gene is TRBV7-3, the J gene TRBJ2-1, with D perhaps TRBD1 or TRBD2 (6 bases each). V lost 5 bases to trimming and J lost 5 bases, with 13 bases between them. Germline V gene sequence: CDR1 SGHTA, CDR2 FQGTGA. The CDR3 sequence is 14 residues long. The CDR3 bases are TGTGCCAGCAGCCACCCCCGGGGGCACAATGAGCAGTTCTTC. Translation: CASSHPRGHNEQFF. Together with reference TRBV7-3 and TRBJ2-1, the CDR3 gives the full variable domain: GAGVSQTPSNKVTEKGKYVELRCDPISGHTALYWYRQSLGQGPEFLIYFQGTGAADDSGLPNDRFFAVRPEGSVSTLKIQRTERGDSAVYLCASSHPRGHNEQFFGPGTRLTVL.

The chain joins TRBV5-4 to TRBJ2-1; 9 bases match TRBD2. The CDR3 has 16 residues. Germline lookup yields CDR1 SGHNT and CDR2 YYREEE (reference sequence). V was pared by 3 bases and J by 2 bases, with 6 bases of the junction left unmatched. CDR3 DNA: TGTGCCAGCAGCTCCCCGCTAGCGGGGCCCTACAATGAGCAGTTCTTC. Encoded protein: CASSSPLAGPYNEQFF.

In DNA form, the CDR3 reads TGCGCCAGCAGCTGGGAGTCAGATCAGCCCCAGCATTTT. Translating gives CASSWESDQPQHF. J is TRBJ1-5 and V is TRBV5-1; D gene uncertain. CDR1 is SGHRS, CDR2 YFSETQ, per germline. The germline V and J ends were trimmed by 3 bases and 5 bases, with 9 bases remaining between them. This CDR3 is 13 amino acids long. The full variable domain, rest sourced from reference TRBV5-1 and TRBJ1-5, is KAGVTQTPRYLIKTRGQQVTLSCSPISGHRSVSWYQQTPGQGLQFLFEYFSETQRNKGNFPGRFSGRQFSNSRSEMNVSTLELGDSALYLCASSWESDQPQHFGDGTRLSIL.

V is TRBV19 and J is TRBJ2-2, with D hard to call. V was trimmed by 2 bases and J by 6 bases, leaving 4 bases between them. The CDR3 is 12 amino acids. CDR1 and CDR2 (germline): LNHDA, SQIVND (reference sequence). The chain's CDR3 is CASSIWSGELFF. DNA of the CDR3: TGTGCCAGTAGTATATGGTCCGGGGAGCTGTTTTTT.

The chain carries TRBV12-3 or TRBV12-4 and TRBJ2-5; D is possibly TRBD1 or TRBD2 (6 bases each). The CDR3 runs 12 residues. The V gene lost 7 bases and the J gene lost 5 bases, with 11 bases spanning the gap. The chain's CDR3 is CASTGGWETQYF. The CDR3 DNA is TGTGCCAGCACCGGGGGCTGGGAGACCCAGTACTTC.

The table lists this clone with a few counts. The CDR3 loop reads CASSHSNSPLHF. CDR3 DNA sequence: TGTGCCAGCAGCCACAGTAATTCACCCCTCCACTTT. The chain has TRBV3-1 (or the pseudogene TRBV3-2) and TRBJ1-6; D not resolved. V lost 3 bases, J lost 6 bases, and 3 bases lay in between. This CDR3 has 12 amino acids. The germline V gene encodes CDR1 LGHDT and CDR2 YNNKEL (reference sequence).

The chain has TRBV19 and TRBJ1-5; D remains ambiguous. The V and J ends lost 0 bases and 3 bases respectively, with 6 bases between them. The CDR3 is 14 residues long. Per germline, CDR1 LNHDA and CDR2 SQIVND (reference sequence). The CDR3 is CASSIDRVNQPQHF. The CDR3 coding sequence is TGTGCCAGTAGTATAGATCGGGTCAATCAGCCCCAGCATTTT.

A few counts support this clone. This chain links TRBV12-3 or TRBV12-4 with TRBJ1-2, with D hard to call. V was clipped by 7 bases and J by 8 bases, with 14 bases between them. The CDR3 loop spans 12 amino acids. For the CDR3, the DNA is TGTGCCAGCACATCAACCCTCGGAGGCTACACCTTC. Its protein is CASTSTLGGYTF.

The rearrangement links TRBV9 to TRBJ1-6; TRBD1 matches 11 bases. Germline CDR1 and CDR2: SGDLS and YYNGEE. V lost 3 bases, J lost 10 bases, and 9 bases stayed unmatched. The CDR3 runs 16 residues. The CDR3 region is CASSEAPGQGDSPLHF. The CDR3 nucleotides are TGTGCCAGCAGCGAGGCTCCGGGACAGGGGGACTCACCCCTCCACTTT.

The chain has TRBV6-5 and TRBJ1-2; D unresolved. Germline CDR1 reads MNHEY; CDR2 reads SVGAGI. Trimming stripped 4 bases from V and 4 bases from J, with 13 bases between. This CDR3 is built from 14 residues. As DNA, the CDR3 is TGTGCCAGCAGTTCCGACGGGCCGGGCTATGGCTACACCTTC. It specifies CASSSDGPGYGYTF.

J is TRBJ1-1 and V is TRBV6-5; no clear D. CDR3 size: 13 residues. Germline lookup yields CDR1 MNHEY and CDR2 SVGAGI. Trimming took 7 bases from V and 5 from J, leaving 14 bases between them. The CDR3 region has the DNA TGTGCCAGCACCGACACCCCAGCGACTGAAGCTTTCTTT. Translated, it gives CASTDTPATEAFF.

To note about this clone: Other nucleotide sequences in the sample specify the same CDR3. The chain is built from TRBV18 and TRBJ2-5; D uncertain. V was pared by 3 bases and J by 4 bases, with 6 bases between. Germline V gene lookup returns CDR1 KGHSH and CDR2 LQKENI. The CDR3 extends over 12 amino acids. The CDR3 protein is CASSPGRETQYF. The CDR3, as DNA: TGTGCCAGCTCACCCGGTCGAGAGACCCAGTACTTC.

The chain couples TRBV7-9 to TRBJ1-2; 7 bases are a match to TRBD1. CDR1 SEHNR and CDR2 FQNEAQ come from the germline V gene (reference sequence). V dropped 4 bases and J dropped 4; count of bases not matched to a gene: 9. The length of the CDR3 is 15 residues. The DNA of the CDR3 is TGTGCCAGCAGCTCCCTTGGGACAGACTTCTATGGCTACACCTTC. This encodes CASSSLGTDFYGYTF.

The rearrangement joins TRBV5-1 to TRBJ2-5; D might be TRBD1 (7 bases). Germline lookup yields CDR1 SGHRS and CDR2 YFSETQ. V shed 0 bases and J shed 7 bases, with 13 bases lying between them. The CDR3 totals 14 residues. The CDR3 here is CASSLEGRGATQYF. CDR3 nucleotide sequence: TGCGCCAGCAGCTTGGAGGGCAGGGGGGCGACCCAGTACTTC.

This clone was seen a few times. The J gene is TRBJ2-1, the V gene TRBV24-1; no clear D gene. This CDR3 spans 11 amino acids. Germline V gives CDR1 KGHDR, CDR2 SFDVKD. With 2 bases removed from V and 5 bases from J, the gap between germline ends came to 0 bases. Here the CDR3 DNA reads TGTGCCACCAGTGATTACAATGAGCAGTTCTTC. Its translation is CATSDYNEQFF.

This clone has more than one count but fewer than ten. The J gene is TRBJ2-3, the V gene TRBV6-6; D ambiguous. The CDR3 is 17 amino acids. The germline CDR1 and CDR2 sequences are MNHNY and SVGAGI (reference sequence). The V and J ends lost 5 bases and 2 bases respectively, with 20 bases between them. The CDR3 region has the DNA TGTGCCAGCAGTCAGGACCCCGGCGCGGCACACACAGATACGCAGTATTTT. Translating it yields CASSQDPGAAHTDTQYF.

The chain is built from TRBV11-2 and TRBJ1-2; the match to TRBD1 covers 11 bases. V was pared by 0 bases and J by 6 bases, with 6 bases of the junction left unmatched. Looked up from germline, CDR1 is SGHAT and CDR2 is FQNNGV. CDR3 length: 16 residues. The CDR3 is CASSLDPLGQGDGYTF. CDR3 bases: TGTGCCAGCAGCTTAGATCCCCTGGGACAGGGGGATGGCTACACCTTC. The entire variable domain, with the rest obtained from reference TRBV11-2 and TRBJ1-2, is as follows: EAGVAQSPRYKIIEKRQSVAFWCNPISGHATLYWYQQILGQGPKLLIQFQNNGVVDDSQLPKDRFSAERLKGVDSTLKIQPAKLEDSAVYLCASSLDPLGQGDGYTFGSGTRLTVV.

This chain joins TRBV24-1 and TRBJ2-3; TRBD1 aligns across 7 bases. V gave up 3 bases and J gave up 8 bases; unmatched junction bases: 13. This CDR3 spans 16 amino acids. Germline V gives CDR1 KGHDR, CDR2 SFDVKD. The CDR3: CATSDPGTALGGTQYF. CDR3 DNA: TGTGCCACCAGTGATCCCGGGACAGCTCTGGGTGGTACGCAGTATTTT.

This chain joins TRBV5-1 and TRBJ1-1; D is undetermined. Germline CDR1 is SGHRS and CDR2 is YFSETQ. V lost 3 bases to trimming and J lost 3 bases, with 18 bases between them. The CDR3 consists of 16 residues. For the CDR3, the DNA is TGCGCCAGCAGCTCGATGTTACGGGGAATCGACACTGAAGCTTTCTTT. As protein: CASSSMLRGIDTEAFF.

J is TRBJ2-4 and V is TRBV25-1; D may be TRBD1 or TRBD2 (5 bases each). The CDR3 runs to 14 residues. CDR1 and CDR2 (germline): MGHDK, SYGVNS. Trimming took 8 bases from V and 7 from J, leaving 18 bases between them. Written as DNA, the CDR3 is TGTGCCAGCGCACCGGGACGCTCTTTCAACATTCAGTACTTC. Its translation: CASAPGRSFNIQYF.

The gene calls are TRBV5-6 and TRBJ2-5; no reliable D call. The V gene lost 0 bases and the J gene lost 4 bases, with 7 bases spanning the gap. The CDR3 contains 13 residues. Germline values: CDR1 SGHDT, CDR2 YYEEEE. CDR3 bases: TGTGCCAGCAGCTTGGCCTTATCAGAGACCCAGTACTTC. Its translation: CASSLALSETQYF. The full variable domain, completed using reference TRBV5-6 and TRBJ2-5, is DAGVTQSPTHLIKTRGQQVTLRCSPKSGHDTVSWYQQALGQGPQFIFQYYEEEERQRGNFPDRFSGHQFPNYSSELNVNALLLGDSALYLCASSLALSETQYFGPGTRLLVL.